This T cell receptor (beta chain) appears in the sequencing data of a study of blood T cell repertoires in COVID-19. Background on the study: Acute and convalescent COVID-19 samples came from the United States, Italy and Spain. T cells, B-cell-depleted T cells, or PBMCs provided the cDNA or gDNA that served as material.

Original processing methods: Amplifying reference gene primers gave estimates of nucleated cell counts. The table came from immunoSEQ multiplex PCR; TCRdb's copy has only in-frame clones and leaves some out. That table furnishes V, J and clone size, whereas the DNA furnished D and trimming. The sample yields 350,000 or so clones, roughly 90% seen once. The CDR3 contains 15 residues. Trimming took off 2 bases at V and 10 bases at J, with 21 bases between the two ends. The germline CDR1 and CDR2 sequences are SQVTM and ANQGSEA. The specimen sequenced was peripheral blood. This TCR came from a man between 18 and 35 years old with active or convalescent COVID-19. This sequence joins TRBV29-1 and TRBJ2-1; no firm D call. CDR3 loop: CSVESRLVLQSEQFF. The CDR3 DNA sequence: TGCAGCGTTGAATCGAGGCTAGTCTTACAATCGGAGCAGTTCTTC.